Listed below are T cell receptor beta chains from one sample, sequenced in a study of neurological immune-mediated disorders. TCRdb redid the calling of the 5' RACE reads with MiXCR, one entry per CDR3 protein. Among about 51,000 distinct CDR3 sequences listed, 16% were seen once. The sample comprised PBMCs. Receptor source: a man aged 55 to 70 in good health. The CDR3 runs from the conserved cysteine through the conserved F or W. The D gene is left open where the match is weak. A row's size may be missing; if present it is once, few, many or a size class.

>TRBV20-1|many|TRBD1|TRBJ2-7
CSARGPRTGAEQYF
TGCAGTGCTAGAGGACCTCGGACAGGGGCCGAGCAGTACTTC
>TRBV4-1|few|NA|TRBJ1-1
CASSQDGRDGHTEAFF
TGCGCCAGCAGCCAAGATGGAAGGGATGGGCACACTGAAGCTTTCTTT
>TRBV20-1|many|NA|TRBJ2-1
CSAGPWGSSYNEQFF
TGCAGTGCAGGACCTTGGGGGAGCTCCTACAATGAGCAGTTCTTC
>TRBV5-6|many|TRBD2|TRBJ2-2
CASSFGTTGELFF
TGTGCCAGCAGCTTCGGGACTACGGGGGAGCTGTTTTTT
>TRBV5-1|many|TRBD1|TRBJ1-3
CASSLGSGTGFADTIYF
TGCGCCAGCAGCTTGGGGTCCGGGACAGGGTTTGCGGACACCATATATTTT
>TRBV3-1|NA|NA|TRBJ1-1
CASSHRLWGTEAFF
TGTGCCAGCAGCCACCGACTATGGGGCACTGAAGCTTTCTTT
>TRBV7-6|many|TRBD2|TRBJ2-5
CASSLGLADFQETQYF
TGTGCCAGCAGCTTGGGACTAGCGGACTTCCAAGAGACCCAGTACTTC
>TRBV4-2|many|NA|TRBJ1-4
CASSQDGSQPWEKLFF
TGTGCCAGCAGCCAAGATGGGTCACAGCCGTGGGAAAAACTGTTTTTT
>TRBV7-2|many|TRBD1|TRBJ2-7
CASSFNRGSYEQYF
TGTGCCAGCAGCTTCAACAGGGGGAGCTACGAGCAGTACTTC
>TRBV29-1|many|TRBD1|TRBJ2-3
CSVEETGSDTQYF
TGCAGCGTTGAAGAGACAGGGAGCGATACGCAGTATTTT
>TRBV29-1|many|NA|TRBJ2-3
CSVGIGSTDTQYF
TGCAGCGTCGGGATTGGATCAACAGATACGCAGTATTTT
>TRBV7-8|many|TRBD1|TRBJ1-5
CASKQGGSNQPQHF
TGTGCCAGCAAACAGGGGGGTAGCAATCAGCCCCAGCATTTT
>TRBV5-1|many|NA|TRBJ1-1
CASSPTGSIREAFF
TGCGCCAGCAGCCCCACCGGGTCGATCCGTGAAGCTTTCTTT
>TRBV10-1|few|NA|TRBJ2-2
CASGGKRDTGELFF
TGCGCCAGCGGAGGGAAGCGGGACACCGGGGAGCTGTTTTTT
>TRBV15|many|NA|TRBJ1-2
CATSRSSHGYTF
TGTGCCACCAGCAGATCTTCTCACGGCTACACCTTC
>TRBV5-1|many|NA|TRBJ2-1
CASSSEGSYEQFF
TGCGCCAGCAGCTCGGAGGGCTCCTATGAGCAGTTCTTC
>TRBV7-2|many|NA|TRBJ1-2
CASSLNRESYGYTF
TGTGCCAGCAGCTTAAATAGGGAAAGCTATGGCTACACCTTC
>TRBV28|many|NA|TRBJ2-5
CASSPLGETQYF
TGTGCCAGCAGTCCCCTGGGTGAGACCCAGTACTTC
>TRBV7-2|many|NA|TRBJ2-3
CASSLALGGADTQYF
TGTGCCAGCAGCTTAGCATTGGGGGGTGCAGATACGCAGTATTTT
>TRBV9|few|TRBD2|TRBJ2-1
CASSVAPPGTRVNNEQFF
TGTGCCAGCAGCGTAGCGCCTCCCGGGACTAGGGTTAACAATGAGCAGTTCTTC
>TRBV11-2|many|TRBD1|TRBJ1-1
CASSLGAGGRVAEAFF
TGTGCCAGCAGCTTAGGGGCAGGGGGCAGGGTCGCTGAAGCTTTCTTT
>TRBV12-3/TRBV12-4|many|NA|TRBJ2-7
CASSLRGPYEQYF
TGTGCCAGCAGTTTGAGGGGCCCCTACGAGCAGTACTTC
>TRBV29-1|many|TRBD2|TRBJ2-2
CSVTETSRSNTGELFF
TGCAGCGTAACAGAGACTAGCCGCTCGAACACCGGGGAGCTGTTTTTT
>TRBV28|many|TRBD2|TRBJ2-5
CASSFTSGRRETQYF
TGTGCCAGCAGTTTTACTAGCGGGAGGAGAGAGACCCAGTACTTC
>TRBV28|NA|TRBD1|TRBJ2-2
CASTRQGAGELFF
TGTGCCAGCACTAGACAGGGGGCCGGGGAGCTGTTTTTT
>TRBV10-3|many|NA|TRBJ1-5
CAIREDRGRNQPQHF
TGTGCCATCAGAGAGGACAGAGGGCGGAATCAGCCCCAGCATTTT
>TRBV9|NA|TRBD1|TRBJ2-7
CASSTGQGGHEQYF
TGTGCCAGCAGCACTGGACAGGGGGGCCACGAGCAGTACTTC
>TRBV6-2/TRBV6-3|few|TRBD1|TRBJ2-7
CASLDRGYEQYF
TGTGCCAGCCTAGACAGGGGCTACGAGCAGTACTTC